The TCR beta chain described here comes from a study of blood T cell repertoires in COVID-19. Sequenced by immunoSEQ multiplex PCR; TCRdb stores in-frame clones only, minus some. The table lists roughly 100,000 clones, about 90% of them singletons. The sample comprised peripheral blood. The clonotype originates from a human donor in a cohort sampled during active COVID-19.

The CDR3 nucleotides read TGTGCCAGCAGTTTTGAGGGTGGGACTGAAGCTTTCTTT. Its protein product is CASSFEGGTEAFF. This chain connects TRBV27 to TRBJ1-1; D is unclear. Per germline, CDR1 MNHEY and CDR2 SMNVEV (reference sequence). The CDR3 consists of 13 residues. V lost 3 bases, J lost 5 bases, and 10 bases lay in between.